Described below is a single T cell receptor (beta chain) sequence and its context. This record belongs to a study of blood T cells in healthy people across ages. V dropped 0 bases and J dropped 5; count of bases not matched to a gene: 9. This CDR3 has 16 amino acids. Germline CDR1 PRHDT, CDR2 FYEKMQ (reference sequence). Combining a sample-barcoded 5' primer with a J-beta primer mix, a second PCR ran for 7 to 11 cycles. MiXCR, applied by TCRdb to the 5' RACE reads, yields one record per CDR3 protein. The sample holds 730,000 or so distinct CDR3 sequences, less than 45% seen once. The receptor was derived from a man aged 80 or over in good health. The V call is TRBV13, the J call TRBJ1-2; 7 nucleotides match TRBD1. Sequencing was carried out using blood. CDR3 sequence reads: CASSLGRGDSEYGYTF. The CDR3 DNA sequence: TGTGCCAGCAGCTTAGGCCGCGGGGACAGTGAATATGGCTACACCTTC.